The entry below describes one TCR beta chain. The entry originates in a study of blood T cell repertoires in COVID-19. Looking at the study overall: Both acute and convalescent COVID-19 samples were obtained from the United States, Italy and Spain. T cells, B-cell-depleted T cells, or PBMCs provided the cDNA or gDNA that served as material.

Per the original methods: How many nucleated cells were present was estimated from reference gene primer amplification. The protocol was immunoSEQ multiplex PCR, while the TCRdb copy is restricted to in-frame clones and leaves out a portion. The V and J calls and clone size are taken from that table; D and trimming were inferred from the DNA. This table has around 400,000 clones, approximately 87% appearing once. The Seattle patients joined while their infection was active and were tracked longitudinally afterward. Germline trimming cut 1 base from V and 12 bases from J; bases unmatched to any gene: 8. Per the germline V gene, CDR1 is SGHRS and CDR2 is YFSETQ. This CDR3 has 14 amino acids.

J is TRBJ2-3 and V is TRBV5-1, with 10 bases fitting TRBD1. This TCR derives from a woman under 40 with COVID-19, enrolled during active disease. Input material: peripheral blood. The CDR3 region is CASSLSTGGGYQYF. Here the CDR3 DNA reads TGCGCCAGCAGCTTGTCGACAGGGGGCGGGTATCAGTATTTT. Combining the CDR3 with reference TRBV5-1 and TRBJ2-3 gives the whole variable domain KAGVTQTPRYLIKTRGQQVTLSCSPISGHRSVSWYQQTPGQGLQFLFEYFSETQRNKGNFPGRFSGRQFSNSRSEMNVSTLELGDSALYLCASSLSTGGGYQYFGPGTRLTVL.